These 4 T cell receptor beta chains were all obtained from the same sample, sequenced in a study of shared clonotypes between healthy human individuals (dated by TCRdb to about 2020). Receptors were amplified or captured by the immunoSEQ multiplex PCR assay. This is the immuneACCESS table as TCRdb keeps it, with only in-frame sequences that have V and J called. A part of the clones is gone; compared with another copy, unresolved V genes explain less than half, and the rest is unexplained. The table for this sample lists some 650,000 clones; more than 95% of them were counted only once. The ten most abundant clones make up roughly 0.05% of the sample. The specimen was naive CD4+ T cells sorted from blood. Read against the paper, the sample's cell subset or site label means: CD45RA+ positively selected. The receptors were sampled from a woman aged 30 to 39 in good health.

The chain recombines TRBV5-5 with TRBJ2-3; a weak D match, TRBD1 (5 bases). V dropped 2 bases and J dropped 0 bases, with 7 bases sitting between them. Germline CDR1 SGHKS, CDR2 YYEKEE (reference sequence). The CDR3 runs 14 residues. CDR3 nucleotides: TGTGCCAGCAGCTTCAGGGATAGCACAGATACGCAGTATTTT. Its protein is CASSFRDSTDTQYF.

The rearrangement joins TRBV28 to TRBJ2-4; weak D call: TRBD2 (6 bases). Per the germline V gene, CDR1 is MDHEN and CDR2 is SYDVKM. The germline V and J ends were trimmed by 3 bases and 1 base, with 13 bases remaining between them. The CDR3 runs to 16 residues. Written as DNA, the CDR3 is TGTGCCAGCAGTTTTTTGGAGGGGTTGGCCAAAAACATTCAGTACTTC. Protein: CASSFLEGLAKNIQYF.

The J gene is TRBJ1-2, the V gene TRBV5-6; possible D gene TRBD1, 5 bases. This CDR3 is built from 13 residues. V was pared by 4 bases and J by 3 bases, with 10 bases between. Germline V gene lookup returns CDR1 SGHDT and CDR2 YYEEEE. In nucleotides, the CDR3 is TGTGCCAGCAGCGTTGGAGGGGACTATGGCTACACCTTC. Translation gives CASSVGGDYGYTF.

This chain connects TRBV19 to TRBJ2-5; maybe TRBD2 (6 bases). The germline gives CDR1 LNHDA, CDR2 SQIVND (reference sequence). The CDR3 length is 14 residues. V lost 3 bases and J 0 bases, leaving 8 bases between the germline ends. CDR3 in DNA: TGTGCCAGTAGTATGCCGGGAGACCAAGAGACCCAGTACTTC. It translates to CASSMPGDQETQYF.